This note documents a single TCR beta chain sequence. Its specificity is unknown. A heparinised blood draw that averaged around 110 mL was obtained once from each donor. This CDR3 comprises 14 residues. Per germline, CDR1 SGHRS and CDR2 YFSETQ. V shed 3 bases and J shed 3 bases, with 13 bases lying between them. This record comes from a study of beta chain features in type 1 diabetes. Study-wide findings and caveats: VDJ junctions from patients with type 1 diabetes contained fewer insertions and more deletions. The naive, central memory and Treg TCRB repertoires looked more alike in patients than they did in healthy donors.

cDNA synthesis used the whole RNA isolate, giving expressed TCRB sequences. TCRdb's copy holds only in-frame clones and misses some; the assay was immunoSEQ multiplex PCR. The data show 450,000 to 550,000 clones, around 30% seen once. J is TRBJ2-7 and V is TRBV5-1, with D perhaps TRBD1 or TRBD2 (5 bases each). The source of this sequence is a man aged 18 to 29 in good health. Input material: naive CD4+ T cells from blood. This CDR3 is CASSSQGPDYEQYF. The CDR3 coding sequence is TGCGCCAGCAGCTCCCAGGGACCGGACTACGAGCAGTACTTC. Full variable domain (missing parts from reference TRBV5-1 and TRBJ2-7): KAGVTQTPRYLIKTRGQQVTLSCSPISGHRSVSWYQQTPGQGLQFLFEYFSETQRNKGNFPGRFSGRQFSNSRSEMNVSTLELGDSALYLCASSSQGPDYEQYFGPGTRLTVT.